This T cell receptor beta chain was sequenced for a study of blood T cells in healthy people across ages. Next came a second PCR, run for about 6 to 11 cycles, which used a sample-barcoded 5' primer along with a J-beta primer mix. All cDNA molecules were each tagged by a template-switch adaptor with 12 random nucleotides. One entry per CDR3 protein, called by TCRdb with MiXCR from the 5' RACE reads. The sample includes about 780,000 distinct CDR3 sequences, about 42% seen only once; the top ten take 15% to 20%. Germline-derived CDR1 and CDR2 are MNHNS and SASEGT. V lost 6 bases to trimming and J lost 6 bases, with 27 bases between them. The length of the CDR3 is 18 residues.

The chain links TRBV6-1 to TRBJ2-1; possibly TRBD2 for D (7 bases). The clonotype was recovered from a man aged 80 or over in good health. Sequencing was done on a sample of blood. The CDR3 DNA follows: TGTGCCAGCAGCCCCCGGGGGGCGGGGGTGCAGCCTCGCAATGAGCAGTTCTTC. This encodes CASSPRGAGVQPRNEQFF.